Listed here are 32 T cell receptor beta chains from one sample, sequenced in a study of shared clonotypes between healthy human individuals. Terminally differentiated effector memory CD45RA+ cells were left out of the naive CD8 fraction, which was CD45RO-negative and positively selected for CCR7. The data were produced by immunoSEQ multiplex PCR, yet TCRdb's version contains in-frame clones alone and is incomplete. Of millions of clones in the sample, about 95% were seen once. The sample taken for sequencing was naive CD8+ T cells sorted from blood. Source of these receptors: a man younger than 30 in good health.

The chain carries TRBV30 and TRBJ1-1, with D perhaps TRBD1 (5 bases). Trimming cost V 8 bases and J 1 base, with 11 bases left between them. The germline CDR1 and CDR2 sequences are GTSNPN and SVGIG (reference sequence). This CDR3 is 12 amino acids long. CDR3 protein: CAGEGWNTEAFF. In DNA form, the CDR3 reads TGTGCCGGCGAGGGGTGGAACACTGAAGCTTTCTTT.

The chain uses TRBV2 and TRBJ2-3; 11 bases map to TRBD2. Germline CDR1 reads SNHLY; CDR2 reads FYNNEI. The length of the CDR3 is 16 residues. The J segment lost 0 bases and the V segment lost 6 bases, leaving 5 bases of the junction unmatched. The CDR3 DNA sequence: TGTGCCAGCAGCGGGACTAGCGGTTTTAGCACAGATACGCAGTATTTT. It yields the protein CASSGTSGFSTDTQYF.

In regard to this clone: Within the sample, other DNA sequences also encode this same CDR3. The chain has TRBV29-1 and TRBJ1-2, with 10 bases aligning to TRBD1. Germline CDR1 and CDR2: SQVTM and ANQGSEA. The CDR3 runs to 13 residues. Germline trimming cut 3 bases from V and 3 bases from J; bases unmatched to any gene: 1. CDR3 DNA: TGCAGCGTTGAGGACAGGGGGGACTATGGCTACACCTTC. It specifies CSVEDRGDYGYTF.

The rearrangement links TRBV5-6 to TRBJ2-1; a possible D gene is TRBD2 (5 bases). Trimming stripped 4 bases from V and 3 bases from J, with 17 bases between. Germline assignment: CDR1 SGHDT and CDR2 YYEEEE. CDR3 length: 16 amino acids. DNA for the CDR3: TGTGCCAGCAGCCCCGAAGGAGCGGAGGTCTACAATGAGCAGTTCTTC. Amino acids: CASSPEGAEVYNEQFF.

The chain is built from TRBV6-5 and TRBJ2-7; possible D gene TRBD2, 5 bases. This CDR3 is 14 amino acids long. With 2 bases removed from V and 2 bases from J, the gap between germline ends came to 10 bases. The V gene's germline CDR1 is MNHEY and CDR2 SVGAGI. The CDR3 protein is CASSYEADTYEQYF. In DNA, the CDR3 is TGTGCCAGCAGTTACGAAGCGGATACCTACGAGCAGTACTTC.

This chain uses TRBV7-8 with TRBJ2-1, with a possible D match to TRBD1 (7 bases). The CDR3 consists of 17 residues. Per the germline V gene, CDR1 is SGHVS and CDR2 is FQNEAQ. Trimming took 2 bases from V and 5 from J, leaving 19 bases between them. DNA of the CDR3: TGTGCCAGCAGCTTACCGGCCCGGACAGGAGGGGACAATGAGCAGTTCTTC. Residues: CASSLPARTGGDNEQFF.

This clone appeared once. The genes are TRBV5-4 and TRBJ2-7; D is perhaps TRBD1 (5 bases). The CDR3 has 16 amino acids. V shed 0 bases and J shed 4 bases, with 17 bases lying between them. Germline CDR1 and CDR2: SGHNT and YYREEE (reference sequence). CDR3 coding DNA: TGTGCCAGCAGCTTGGAAGCTGTAGGGGCTTGGTACGAGCAGTACTTC. Translating gives CASSLEAVGAWYEQYF.

V usage is TRBV2 and J usage is TRBJ1-2; the D gene is possibly TRBD1 (5 bases). The CDR3 extends over 12 amino acids. V was clipped by 3 bases and J by 7 bases, with 9 bases between them. The germline V gene has CDR1 SNHLY and CDR2 FYNNEI. CDR3 residues: CASSEFRGGYTF. The CDR3 nucleotides read TGTGCCAGCAGTGAGTTTAGGGGTGGCTACACCTTC.

The chain carries TRBV5-1 and TRBJ2-1, with 10 positions matching TRBD2. J gave up 2 bases and V 1 base, and 3 bases lay outside the gene matches. CDR3 length: 16 amino acids. Germline V lookup: CDR1 SGHRS, CDR2 YFSETQ. The CDR3 bases are TGCGCCAGCAGCTTGCCCGGGACTAGCGCCTACAATGAGCAGTTCTTC. This sequence encodes CASSLPGTSAYNEQFF.

J is TRBJ2-1 and V is TRBV7-6, with D unclear. V lost 1 base and J 4 bases, leaving 17 bases between the germline ends. The CDR3 contains 17 residues. Germline CDR1 SGHVS, CDR2 FNYEAQ. The CDR3 DNA sequence: TGTGCCAGCAGCTTAGAACAAAGGGCAGGTGCATACAATGAGCAGTTCTTC. Translation: CASSLEQRAGAYNEQFF.

The chain carries TRBV19 and TRBJ1-6; tentative D call: TRBD1 (5 bases). Germline CDR1 LNHDA, CDR2 SQIVND (reference sequence). V was clipped by 6 bases and J by 10 bases, with 16 bases between them. The CDR3 contains 14 residues. DNA of the CDR3: TGTGCCAGTAGGCCGGGACCAGGGCACTCACCCCTCCACTTT. It is translated as CASRPGPGHSPLHF.

CDR3: CASRSTTSGEETQYF. The DNA for the CDR3 is TGTGCCAGCAGGAGTACTACTAGCGGGGAAGAGACCCAGTACTTC. The chain uses TRBV4-2 and TRBJ2-5, with TRBD2 identical over 10 bases. Germline loops: CDR1 LGHNA, CDR2 YNFKEQ. This CDR3 spans 15 amino acids. Losses at the gene ends were 6 bases for V and 3 bases for J; bases not matched to a gene: 7.

Comment on this clone: The same CDR3 arises from other DNA sequences in this sample as well. This rearrangement joins TRBV27 to TRBJ1-1; D is ambiguous. The CDR3 contains 14 residues. CDR1 and CDR2 (germline): MNHEY, SMNVEV (reference sequence). Deletions cut 0 bases from V and 2 bases from J, with 7 bases between. The CDR3 DNA follows: TGTGCCAGCAGTTTATCAGGCACAAACACTGAAGCTTTCTTT. Protein: CASSLSGTNTEAFF.

CDR3 bases: TGTGCCAGCAGCTCCGGGACAGGGGAAGAGACCCAGTACTTC. It encodes CASSSGTGEETQYF. V is TRBV13 and J is TRBJ2-5; 10 nucleotides agree with TRBD1. Germline values: CDR1 PRHDT, CDR2 FYEKMQ (reference sequence). The CDR3 contains 14 residues. V was clipped by 4 bases and J by 3 bases; unmatched bases: 2. Variable domain in full (rest from reference TRBV13 and TRBJ2-5): AAGVIQSPRHLIKEKRETATLKCYPIPRHDTVYWYQQGPGQDPQFLISFYEKMQSDKGSIPDRFSAQQFSDYHSELNMSSLELGDSALYFCASSSGTGEETQYFGPGTRLLVL.

The chain carries TRBV19 and TRBJ1-5, with 7 bases that match TRBD1. The germline V gene has CDR1 LNHDA and CDR2 SQIVND (reference sequence). V dropped 7 bases and J dropped 0; count of bases not matched to a gene: 12. CDR3 size: 17 residues. As DNA, the CDR3 is TGTGCCAGTAAACCCAACCAAGACAGGGATAGCAATCAGCCCCAGCATTTT. Translated: CASKPNQDRDSNQPQHF.

As for this clone: The sample contains more than one DNA sequence encoding this CDR3. The chain has TRBV20-1 and TRBJ2-5, with a tentative D call TRBD1 (6 bases). The germline V gene encodes CDR1 DFQATT and CDR2 SNEGSKA (reference sequence). CDR3 length: 11 amino acids. The V end was cut by 3 bases, the J end by 5 bases, with 7 bases between. For the CDR3, the DNA is TGCAGTGCTAGGGACAGTGAGACCCAGTACTTC. It yields the protein CSARDSETQYF.

The chain combines TRBV6-5 with TRBJ2-7; possible D gene TRBD2, 5 bases. Germline CDR1 is MNHEY and CDR2 is SVGAGI. The length of the CDR3 is 14 residues. V lost 2 bases, J lost 3 bases, and 11 bases lay in between. The CDR3, as DNA: TGTGCCAGCAGTTACGGTTCCGGGGACTACGAGCAGTACTTC. It specifies CASSYGSGDYEQYF.

The rearrangement joins TRBV21-1 to TRBJ2-7; the DNA was not compared with TRBD2, the D call given in the table. TRBV21-1 is a recognized pseudogene. The CDR3 loop spans 14 amino acids. The CDR3 nucleotides are TGTGCCAGCAGCAGGAGCAACGGAGCCTACGAGCAGTACTTC. It encodes CASSRSNGAYEQYF.

With regard to this clone: Other DNA variants within this sample encode the same CDR3. The chain couples TRBV7-9 to TRBJ2-7; D is undetermined. CDR1 and CDR2 from the germline V gene are SEHNR and FQNEAQ (reference sequence). This CDR3 contains 14 residues. The V gene lost 1 base and the J gene lost 0 bases, with 7 bases spanning the gap. CDR3 sequence (DNA): TGTGCCAGCAGCTTAGTGGGCGCCTCCTACGAGCAGTACTTC. Its protein is CASSLVGASYEQYF.

As regards this clone: A much larger clone sits a single nucleotide away, making a read error possible. This sequence joins TRBV5-4 and TRBJ1-1; D is undetermined. This CDR3 has 11 amino acids. Trimming removed 5 bases at V and 0 bases at J, with 2 bases between. CDR1 is SGHNT and CDR2 is YYREEE in the germline V gene (reference sequence). The CDR3 DNA is TGTGCCAGCAGACTGAACACTGAAGCTTTCTTT. Protein sequence: CASRLNTEAFF.

The rearrangement links TRBV6-1 to TRBJ2-5; 12 bases are shared with TRBD1. CDR1 and CDR2 (germline): MNHNS, SASEGT. After removal of 3 bases from V and 5 bases from J, the junction contained 16 bases not matched to a gene. The CDR3 runs 19 residues. CDR3 loop: CASSDGGGQGASRGETQYF. The CDR3 bases are TGTGCCAGCAGTGATGGAGGGGGACAGGGGGCTTCTCGAGGTGAGACCCAGTACTTC.

J is TRBJ2-3 and V is TRBV27; weak D call: TRBD2 (5 bases). This CDR3 contains 15 residues. The ends were cut back, 4 bases at V and 0 bases at J, with 11 bases in the middle. Germline V CDR1 and CDR2: MNHEY, SMNVEV (reference sequence). CDR3 sequence reads: CASSYSGPSTDTQYF. CDR3 DNA sequence: TGTGCCAGCAGTTACAGCGGCCCTAGCACAGATACGCAGTATTTT.

The V and J genes are TRBV30 and TRBJ2-2; unclear D gene. The germline CDR1 and CDR2 sequences are GTSNPN and SVGIG (reference sequence). Trimming cost V 0 bases and J 5 bases, with 10 bases left between them. The CDR3 consists of 14 residues. This CDR3 reads CAWSVREGTGELFF. The DNA of the CDR3 is TGTGCCTGGAGTGTAAGGGAAGGAACCGGGGAGCTGTTTTTT. Supplemented by reference TRBV30 and TRBJ2-2, the full variable domain reads SQTIHQWPATLVQPVGSPLSLECTVEGTSNPNLYWYRQAAGRGLQLLFYSVGIGQISSEVPQNLSASRPQDRQFILSSKKLLLSDSGFYLCAWSVREGTGELFFGEGSRLTVL.

The chain combines TRBV6-5 with TRBJ1-2; 7 positions agree with TRBD1. Germline trimming cut 5 bases from V and 8 bases from J; bases unmatched to any gene: 8. Germline values: CDR1 MNHEY, CDR2 SVGAGI. The CDR3 has 13 amino acids. As DNA, the CDR3 is TGTGCCAGCAGTACACGACAGGGTGGCGGCTACACCTTC. It is translated as CASSTRQGGGYTF.

The chain carries TRBV2 and TRBJ2-5; D call uncertain. The CDR3 runs to 13 residues. Germline loops: CDR1 SNHLY, CDR2 FYNNEI. Trimming shortened V by 4 bases and J by 1 base, and 7 bases separated the two germline ends. The CDR3 loop reads CASSGPGQETQYF. In DNA form, the CDR3 reads TGTGCCAGCAGTGGGCCAGGCCAAGAGACCCAGTACTTC.

This rearrangement joins TRBV7-6 to TRBJ2-7, with D uncertain. Germline assignment: CDR1 SGHVS and CDR2 FNYEAQ. Trimming took off 1 base at V and 3 bases at J, with 13 bases between the two ends. The CDR3 consists of 15 residues. CDR3 residues: CASSLGASVSYEQYF. Here the CDR3 DNA reads TGTGCCAGCAGCTTAGGAGCCAGCGTAAGCTACGAGCAGTACTTC.

The chain combines TRBV6-5 with TRBJ2-5; D may match TRBD1 or TRBD2 (5 bases each). Germline CDR1 is MNHEY and CDR2 is SVGAGI. Deletions cut 0 bases from V and 2 bases from J, with 10 bases between. This CDR3 spans 15 amino acids. The CDR3 reads CASSYSGALQETQYF. The CDR3 DNA reads as TGTGCCAGCAGTTACTCCGGGGCACTACAAGAGACCCAGTACTTC.

This clone was observed once. V gene TRBV13 combines with J gene TRBJ1-2; D uncertain. Germline V gives CDR1 PRHDT, CDR2 FYEKMQ (reference sequence). The CDR3 is made up of 13 amino acids. V lost 5 bases and J lost 3, with 10 bases in between. The CDR3 sequence: CASSAGRDYGYTF. For the CDR3, the DNA is TGTGCCAGCAGCGCCGGCAGAGACTATGGCTACACCTTC.

The chain carries TRBV5-4 and TRBJ2-7; 9 bases fit TRBD2. V gave up 4 bases and J gave up 2 bases; unmatched junction bases: 10. In germline, CDR1 is SGHNT, CDR2 YYREEE (reference sequence). The CDR3 consists of 16 residues. CDR3: CASSPSPAGGPYEQYF. DNA of the CDR3: TGTGCCAGCAGCCCTTCTCCTGCGGGGGGGCCCTACGAGCAGTACTTC.

This chain connects TRBV19 to TRBJ1-5; D is ambiguous. The V gene's germline CDR1 is LNHDA and CDR2 SQIVND (reference sequence). V shed 5 bases and J shed 0 bases, with 8 bases lying between them. CDR3 length: 14 residues. The CDR3 is CASSYGYSNQPQHF. CDR3 nucleotides: TGTGCCAGTAGTTACGGGTATAGCAATCAGCCCCAGCATTTT.

The rearrangement joins TRBV5-1 to TRBJ1-1; 9 bases agree with TRBD1. The length of the CDR3 is 14 residues. Trimming at V came to 5 bases and at J to 6 bases, leaving 8 bases not matched to a gene. Germline CDR1 is SGHRS and CDR2 is YFSETQ. CDR3 residues: CASRSATGGPEAFF. CDR3 nucleotides: TGCGCCAGCAGGTCAGCGACAGGGGGGCCTGAAGCTTTCTTT.

The chain joins TRBV30 to TRBJ2-5, with 14 bases aligning to TRBD2. There are 16 residues in the CDR3. V lost 8 bases, J lost 0 bases, and 8 bases stayed unmatched. The germline gives CDR1 GTSNPN, CDR2 SVGIG (reference sequence). CDR3 bases: TGTGCCATGGGACTAGCGGGGGTTCTCGACCAAGAGACCCAGTACTTC. Amino acid sequence: CAMGLAGVLDQETQYF.